The source of this T cell receptor beta chain is a study of shared clonotypes between healthy human individuals (dated by TCRdb to about 2020). About the full investigation: Two women and a few men aged 18 to 49 years were included in the cohort. Leukapheresis yielded between about 0.85 and 10 billion PBMCs per donor. For each donor, three plates each were used for CD4 naive and CD4 memory, two plates were used for CD8 naive, and one plate was used for CD8 memory. To increase sequencing depth and limit assay-specific biases, different laboratories used diverse techniques to prepare libraries and sequence TCR repertoires. To estimate repertoire size and how much clonotypes are shared between individuals, the study performed deep sequencing of blood TCR repertoires from a handful of healthy adults. The research as a whole found: Sampling was limited to blood, and TCR repertoires in tissue likely differ from TCR repertoires in blood. Sharing across a handful of donors was observed for around 5% of naive CD4, over 3% of naive CD8, about 2.5% of memory CD4, and about 0.38% of memory CD8 clonotypes. Estimated clonotype richness was generally larger for naive than for memory subsets. Based on pairwise subsampling, the degree of clonotype sharing among donors was expected to be affected by sequencing depth. Because the study included a small number of donors, the genetic and exposure-history diversity represented was limited. Even with the large sequencing depth, rarefaction of the sorted-subset datasets indicated that sequencing was incomplete. Compared with non-shared clonotypes, the clonotypes found in all four sorted-subset donors had higher generation probabilities.

TCR CDR3 regions were amplified from genomic DNA by multiplex PCR using the deep immunoSEQ assay. Extracted genomic DNA from each cell subset was distributed evenly across all wells of several immunoSEQ 96-well plates, and each plate was treated as a replicate. Each replicate PCR for sorted subsets received roughly 0.2 ug genomic DNA, equal to about 30,000 T cell genomes. The purified libraries were quantified using a Qubit 3.0 fluorometer, sized with a Bioanalyzer 2100, and then quantified again using the KAPA Library Quantification kit. Every immunoSEQ 96-well plate was sequenced on a separate single-read 150-cycle Illumina NextSeq 550 flow cell. On the authors' methods: Because only junctional sequences without quality scores were contained in the immunoSEQ output, filtering matching that applied to full-length reads could not be performed. Sequences were annotated with PyIR, a Python wrapper for IgBLAST v1.9, and V/J genes and CDR3 were assigned using IMGT germline references. Reads were filtered out if the reads had weak V/J assignments (E-value above 1e-6), no CDR3, stop codons, out-of-frame junctions, or ambiguous translated residues. A V3J clonotype was defined by an identical inferred V gene, J gene, and CDR3 amino acid sequence. Percentage overlap between repertoires was calculated by dividing the number of shared unique clonotypes by the size of the smaller repertoire. RTK rarefaction, the Chao1 estimator, and Recon v2.1 estimates of unobserved clonotypes were used to assess repertoire richness. OLGA was used to compute generation probabilities for all TCRbeta clonotypes that the gDNA method yielded from several donors. The table comes from immuneACCESS by way of TCRdb, which keeps in-frame sequences with V and J called. Part of the clones is missing from these tables; in studies checked, under half for an unresolved V gene and the rest for unknown reasons. Clonal size and the V and J genes are those of that table, whereas D and trimming came from the DNA. The sample data list about 2.1 million clones, and roughly 95% of these were observed just once. The ten largest clones represent roughly 1.7% of the sample.

With regard to this clone: No antigen is known for it. Qualities for individual bases were not recorded, and no much larger clone is one base off.

The germline V gene specifies MDHEN as CDR1 and SYDVKM as CDR2. From its cysteine to its phenylalanine, the CDR3 spans 19 amino acids. CDR3 DNA only is kept here, 57 bases in frame from base 1. V was cut back by 4 bases and J by 3 bases, leaving a gap of 28 bases between them. For the CD8 naive samples, CD45RO-negative cells were positively selected for CCR7, yielding a CD45RA+CCR7+ population from which TemRA cells were excluded. The donors were healthy, HIV-negative adults with no recently reported acute infections or vaccinations. Every donor was a Caucasian adult residing in Nashville, Tennessee, USA. Blood was obtained by leukapheresis, after which PBMCs were separated by Ficoll-Histopaque density gradient centrifugation and cryopreserved in liquid nitrogen vapor phase. Analytical flow cytometry was used to check the purity and quantity of every magnetically sorted T cell population. From each sorted fraction, genomic DNA was isolated and quantified by UV absorbance on a Nanodrop 2000c.

This sequence was found in a man aged 18 to 35 in good health. Some clones in this sample may be carry-over from other donors' samples. The sequencing sample was made of naive CD8+ T cells from PBMCs. Sample cell subset or site, as interpreted from the label and publication: CD45RA+CCR7+. The rearranged chain carries TRBV28 and TRBJ2-7, with TRBD1 as a weak D call on 6 bases. The nucleotide sequence reads as follows: TGTGCCAGCAGTTCCCACCGGGACACCGGGCGACCCCTTTTCTACGAGCAGTACTTC. Translated, it gives CASSSHRDTGRPLFYEQYF.